The rows below give T cell receptor beta chains drawn from one sample of a study of OX40 agonist ivuxolimab in advanced cancers. TCRdb's table, derived via immunoSEQ multiplex PCR, lists solely in-frame clones and lacks some. Of around 18,000 clones in the sample, 72% were seen once. The sequenced sample was CD4+ or CD8+ T cells sorted from blood, obtained in a trial of the OX40 agonist ivuxolimab. These receptors all stem from an adult with an advanced solid tumor such as melanoma, head and neck, liver or kidney cancer. CDR3s include the opening cysteine and the closing phenylalanine or tryptophan. The order of the fields is clone size, J gene, D gene, V gene, CDR3 DNA, CDR3 protein. D genes are given only for firm matches. Size tells how often a clone was seen (once, few, many) or the class of an expanded clone, and some rows leave it out.

. TRBJ2-1 . TRBV11-2 TGTGCCAGCAGCTTAGGAAATGAGCAGTTCTTC CASSLGNEQFF
few TRBJ1-3 . TRBV9 TGTGCCAGCAGCGTAGGGATCTCCGGAAACACCATATATTTT CASSVGISGNTIYF
. TRBJ2-5 TRBD1 TRBV5-4 TGTGCCAGCAGCTCCTTAACAGGGGCTCAAGAGACCCAGTACTTC CASSSLTGAQETQYF
once TRBJ2-3 . TRBV30 TGTGCCTGGACTACTGCCCGAGATACGCAGTATTTT CAWTTARDTQYF
. TRBJ2-5 . TRBV5-1 TGCGCCAGCAGCTTGGAGGTACGGGGGATTGGGACCCAGTACTTC CASSLEVRGIGTQYF
few TRBJ2-3 . TRBV4-3 TGCGCCAGCAGCCAAGACGCGGGGATCGCAGATACGCAGTATTTT CASSQDAGIADTQYF
. TRBJ2-2 TRBD1 TRBV9 TGTGCCAGCAGCTACCCCGGGACAGGGGGCTCGGACACCGGGGAGCTGTTTTTT CASSYPGTGGSDTGELFF
. TRBJ1-2 . TRBV4-1 TGCGCCAGCAGCCAGCCTGGCGGACAGATAAGCTTTAACTATGGCTACACCTTC CASSQPGGQISFNYGYTF
. TRBJ2-2 TRBD2 TRBV5-5 TGTGCCAGCGAGCGGGGGCTTACCGGGGAGCTGTTTTTT CASERGLTGELFF
. TRBJ2-7 . TRBV19 TGTGCCAGTAGTATTAGGGCCAGGGACGAGCAGTACTTC CASSIRARDEQYF
. TRBJ2-2 . TRBV2 TGTGCCAGCAACAGACAGGATCCAGGACCCGGGGAGCTGTTTTTT CASNRQDPGPGELFF
. TRBJ2-7 TRBD2 TRBV7-2 TGTGCCAGCAGCTTAGGAGGCGGGGGGGCTGTCGAGCAGTACTTC CASSLGGGGAVEQYF
. TRBJ1-2 . TRBV5-5 TGTGCCAGCAGCTTAAGCCCCGGGGATTATGGCTACACCTTC CASSLSPGDYGYTF
. TRBJ2-5 TRBD2 TRBV13 TGTGCCAGCAGCTTAGGCCCCCCTAAGCGGGGGGGAGGGGAGACCCAGTACTTC CASSLGPPKRGGGETQYF
once TRBJ2-2 . TRBV2 TGTGCCAGCAGAGCAGAGACAGTATACACCGGGGAGCTGTTTTTT CASRAETVYTGELFF
. TRBJ1-4 . TRBV30 TGTGCCTGGAGTCCGGGGTACGGGGCTAATGAAAAACTGTTTTTT CAWSPGYGANEKLFF
. TRBJ1-2 . TRBV6-5 TGTGCCAGCAGTTATTTAACAGCTAACTATGGCTACACCTTC CASSYLTANYGYTF
. TRBJ1-2 . TRBV7-9 TGTGCCAGCAGCTTAATACAAATTAACTATGGCTACACCTTC CASSLIQINYGYTF
. TRBJ2-3 TRBD1 TRBV7-3 TGTGCCAGCAGCTGGACAGGGGGCAAAGATACGCAGTATTTT CASSWTGGKDTQYF
. TRBJ2-7 . TRBV5-6 TGTGCCAGCACCGGGGATGGAGCCGGTTGGAACGAGCAGTACTTC CASTGDGAGWNEQYF
. TRBJ2-1 TRBD2 TRBV9 TGTGCCAGCAGCACCCCCCGGGGACTAGCGGGGGTTGGATACAATGAGCAGTTCTTC CASSTPRGLAGVGYNEQFF
once TRBJ2-1 . TRBV6-5 TGTGCCAGCAGCCGACCGGACGGAGGTTTGGTCTTC CASSRPDGGLVF
. TRBJ2-7 . TRBV27 TGTGCCAGCAGTTTAGGGGTGAAATACGAGCAGTACTTC CASSLGVKYEQYF
. TRBJ1-4 TRBD1 TRBV19 TGTGCCAGTAGCGACAGGGTTTCAACTAATGAAAAACTGTTTTTT CASSDRVSTNEKLFF
. TRBJ2-2 . TRBV5-6 TGTGCCAGCAGCTTTGGTTCGAACACCGGGGAGCTGTTTTTT CASSFGSNTGELFF
. TRBJ2-1 . TRBV7-9 TGTGCCAGCAGCTTAGTCCTTCAGGGCAATGAGCAGTTCTTC CASSLVLQGNEQFF
. TRBJ1-2 TRBD1 TRBV29-1 TGCAGCGGGAGGCAGGGGGACTATGGCTACACCTTC CSGRQGDYGYTF
. TRBJ2-3 . TRBV12-5 TGTGCTAGTGGGTGGGGTTCAGATACGCAGTATTTT CASGWGSDTQYF
once TRBJ2-1 . TRBV11-2 TGTGCCAGCAGCCGAGCGACGGGGGAGGATGAGCAGTTCTTC CASSRATGEDEQFF
medium-sized TRBJ1-1 . TRBV7-9 TGTGCCAGCAGCCCCGCGGCAAGCAATGAAGCTTTCTTT CASSPAASNEAFF
. TRBJ2-1 . TRBV21-1 TGTGCCAGCAGCCCTGGCGTTCGGGGAGAGAACAATGAGCAGTTCTTC CASSPGVRGENNEQFF
. TRBJ1-5 TRBD1 TRBV7-9 TGTGCCAGCAGCGTCGGGACAGGGGTCGGTCAGCCCCAGCATTTT CASSVGTGVGQPQHF
. TRBJ1-5 . TRBV9 TGTGCCAGCAGCCGGGGAGGGGGGGTTAGCAATCAGCCCCAGCATTTT CASSRGGGVSNQPQHF
. TRBJ2-7 TRBD2 TRBV5-6 TGTGCCAGCAGCCCAGCGGGGGAGATGTGGGAGCAGTACTTC CASSPAGEMWEQYF
. TRBJ2-3 TRBD2 TRBV5-6 TGTGCCAGCAGCTTCGGTCTAGCGGGCATGCAGGGGCAGTATTTT CASSFGLAGMQGQYF
. TRBJ2-1 . TRBV19 TGTGCCAGTAGCCCCGACCCGGGTGGGGCTAATGAGCAGTTCTTC CASSPDPGGANEQFF
few TRBJ1-1 . TRBV30 TGTGCCTGGAGTGTATCGGGCACTGAAGCTTTCTTT CAWSVSGTEAFF
. TRBJ2-2 . TRBV15 TGTGCCACCAGCAGAGCGGGGGTCGCTGCCGGGGAGCTGTTTTTT CATSRAGVAAGELFF
few TRBJ2-2 . TRBV7-6 TGTGCCAGCAGCGCCTCCGGGACACCCTCGAACACCGGGGAGCTGTTTTTT CASSASGTPSNTGELFF
. TRBJ1-2 TRBD1 TRBV6-1 TGTGCCAGCAGTGACACAAATGACAGGGATGATGGAGATGGCTACACCTTC CASSDTNDRDDGDGYTF
. TRBJ1-2 . TRBV28 TGTGCCAGCAGTTCCGGGACCCGCTATGGCTACACCTTC CASSSGTRYGYTF
. TRBJ1-1 TRBD1 TRBV11-2 TGTGCCAGCAGGCTGGGACAGATTAGGAGCACTGAAGCTTTCTTT CASRLGQIRSTEAFF